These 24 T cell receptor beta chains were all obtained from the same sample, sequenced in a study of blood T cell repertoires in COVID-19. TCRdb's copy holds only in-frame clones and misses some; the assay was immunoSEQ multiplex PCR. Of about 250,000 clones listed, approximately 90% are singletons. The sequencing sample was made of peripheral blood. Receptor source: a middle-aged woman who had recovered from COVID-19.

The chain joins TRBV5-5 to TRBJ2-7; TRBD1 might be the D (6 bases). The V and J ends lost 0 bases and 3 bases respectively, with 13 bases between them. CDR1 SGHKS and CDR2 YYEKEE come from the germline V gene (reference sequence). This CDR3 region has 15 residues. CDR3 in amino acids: CASSLVSGDHYEQYF. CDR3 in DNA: TGTGCCAGCAGCTTGGTCTCAGGGGACCACTACGAGCAGTACTTC.

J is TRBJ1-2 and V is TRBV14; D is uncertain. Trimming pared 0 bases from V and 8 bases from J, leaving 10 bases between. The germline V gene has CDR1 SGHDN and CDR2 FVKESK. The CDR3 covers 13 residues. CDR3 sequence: CASSQDRVYGYTF. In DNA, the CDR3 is TGTGCCAGCAGCCAAGATCGGGTTTACGGCTACACCTTC.

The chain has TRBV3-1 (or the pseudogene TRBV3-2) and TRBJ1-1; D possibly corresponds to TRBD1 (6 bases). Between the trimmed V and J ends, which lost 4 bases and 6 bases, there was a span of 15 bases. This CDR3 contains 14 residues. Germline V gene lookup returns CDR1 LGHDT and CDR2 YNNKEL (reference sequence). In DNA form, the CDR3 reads TGTGCCAGCAGCCTCACCGGACAGATCCCTGAAGCTTTCTTT. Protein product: CASSLTGQIPEAFF.

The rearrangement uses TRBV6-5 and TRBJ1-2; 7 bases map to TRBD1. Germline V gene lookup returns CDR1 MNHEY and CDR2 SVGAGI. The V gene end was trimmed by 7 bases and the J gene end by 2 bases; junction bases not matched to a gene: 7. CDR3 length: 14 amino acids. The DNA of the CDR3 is TGTGCCAGCAACCTGGGACAGAGAAACTATGGCTACACCTTC. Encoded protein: CASNLGQRNYGYTF.

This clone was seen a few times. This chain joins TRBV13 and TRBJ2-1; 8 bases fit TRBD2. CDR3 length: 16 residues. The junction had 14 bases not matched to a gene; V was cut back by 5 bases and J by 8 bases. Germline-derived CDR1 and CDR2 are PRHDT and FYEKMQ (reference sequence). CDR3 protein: CASSATGTRALDEQFF. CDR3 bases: TGTGCCAGCAGCGCGACCGGGACTAGGGCCCTCGATGAGCAGTTCTTC.

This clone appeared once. CDR3 DNA: TGTGCCTGGAGTGTTTTAGGGGGAGCTTTCTTT. Its protein product is CAWSVLGGAFF. The V gene is TRBV30, the J gene TRBJ1-1; a weak D match, TRBD1 (6 bases). V lost 0 bases and J lost 10, with 9 bases in between. This CDR3 spans 11 amino acids. CDR1 is GTSNPN and CDR2 is SVGIG in the germline V gene (reference sequence).

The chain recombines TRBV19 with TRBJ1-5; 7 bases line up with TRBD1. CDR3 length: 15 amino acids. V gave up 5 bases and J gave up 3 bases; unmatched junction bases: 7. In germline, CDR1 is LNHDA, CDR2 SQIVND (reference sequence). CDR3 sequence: CASSPGTVPNQPQHF. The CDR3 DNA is TGTGCCAGTAGTCCCGGGACAGTTCCCAATCAGCCCCAGCATTTT.

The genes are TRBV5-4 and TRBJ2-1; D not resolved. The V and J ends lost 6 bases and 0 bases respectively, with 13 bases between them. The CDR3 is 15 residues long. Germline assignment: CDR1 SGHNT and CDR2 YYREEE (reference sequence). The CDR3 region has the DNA TGTGCCAGCACCCCCCAGGCCAGCTCCTACAATGAGCAGTTCTTC. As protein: CASTPQASSYNEQFF.

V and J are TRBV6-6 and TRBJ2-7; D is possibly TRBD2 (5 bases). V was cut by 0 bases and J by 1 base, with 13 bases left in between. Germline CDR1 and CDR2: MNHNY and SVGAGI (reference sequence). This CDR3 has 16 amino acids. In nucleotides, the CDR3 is TGTGCCAGCAGTTACTCGCCAGGAGGTATTTCCTACGAGCAGTACTTC. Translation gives CASSYSPGGISYEQYF.

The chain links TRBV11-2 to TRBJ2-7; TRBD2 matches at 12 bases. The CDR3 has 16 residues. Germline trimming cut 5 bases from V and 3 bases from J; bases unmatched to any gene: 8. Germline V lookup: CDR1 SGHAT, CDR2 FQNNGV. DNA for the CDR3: TGTGCCAGCAGCCCCCAGGGACTAGCGGGCCGCTACGAGCAGTACTTC. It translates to CASSPQGLAGRYEQYF. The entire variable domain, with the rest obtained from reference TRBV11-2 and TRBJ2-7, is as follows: EAGVAQSPRYKIIEKRQSVAFWCNPISGHATLYWYQQILGQGPKLLIQFQNNGVVDDSQLPKDRFSAERLKGVDSTLKIQPAKLEDSAVYLCASSPQGLAGRYEQYFGPGTRLTVT.

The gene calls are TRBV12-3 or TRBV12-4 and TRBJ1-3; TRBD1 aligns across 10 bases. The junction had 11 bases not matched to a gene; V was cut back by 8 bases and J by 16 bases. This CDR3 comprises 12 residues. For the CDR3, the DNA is TGTGCCAGCCTCTCCCTTGGGGGACAGGGGTATTTT. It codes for CASLSLGGQGYF.

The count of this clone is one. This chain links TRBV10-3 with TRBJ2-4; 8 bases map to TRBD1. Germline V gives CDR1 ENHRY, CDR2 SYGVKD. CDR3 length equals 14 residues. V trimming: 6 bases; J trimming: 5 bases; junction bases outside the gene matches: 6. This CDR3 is CAIRPGTGQNIQYF. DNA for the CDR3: TGTGCCATCAGGCCCGGGACAGGACAAAACATTCAGTACTTC.

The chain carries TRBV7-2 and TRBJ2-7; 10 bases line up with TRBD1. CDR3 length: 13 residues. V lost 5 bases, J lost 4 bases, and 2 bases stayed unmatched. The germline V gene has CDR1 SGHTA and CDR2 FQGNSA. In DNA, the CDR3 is TGTGCCAGCAGCCGACAGGGGGCGTACGAGCAGTACTTC. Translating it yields CASSRQGAYEQYF.

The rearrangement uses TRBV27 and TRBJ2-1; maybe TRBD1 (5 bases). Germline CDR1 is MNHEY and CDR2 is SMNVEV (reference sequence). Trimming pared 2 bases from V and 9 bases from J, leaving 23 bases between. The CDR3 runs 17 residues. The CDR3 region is CASSLRGARVEMGEQFF. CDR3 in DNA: TGTGCCAGCAGTTTACGTGGGGCCCGGGTCGAGATGGGTGAGCAGTTCTTC.

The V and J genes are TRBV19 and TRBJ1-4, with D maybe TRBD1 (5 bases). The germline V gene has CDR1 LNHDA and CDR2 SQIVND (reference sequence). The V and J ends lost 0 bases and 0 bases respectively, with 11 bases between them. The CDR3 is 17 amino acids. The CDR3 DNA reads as TGTGCCAGTAGTATAGAGGGGCAGAGAACAACTAATGAAAAACTGTTTTTT. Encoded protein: CASSIEGQRTTNEKLFF.

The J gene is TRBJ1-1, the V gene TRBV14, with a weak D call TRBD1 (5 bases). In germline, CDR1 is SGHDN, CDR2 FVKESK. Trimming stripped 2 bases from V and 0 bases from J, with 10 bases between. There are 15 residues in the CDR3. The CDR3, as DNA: TGTGCCAGCAGCCAACGGGGGGGTCTGAACACTGAAGCTTTCTTT. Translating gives CASSQRGGLNTEAFF.

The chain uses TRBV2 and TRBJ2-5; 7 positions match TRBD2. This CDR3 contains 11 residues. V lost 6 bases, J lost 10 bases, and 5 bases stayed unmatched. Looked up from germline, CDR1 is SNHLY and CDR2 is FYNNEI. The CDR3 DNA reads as TGTGCCAGCAGGGCCGGGACTAACCAGTACTTC. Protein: CASRAGTNQYF.

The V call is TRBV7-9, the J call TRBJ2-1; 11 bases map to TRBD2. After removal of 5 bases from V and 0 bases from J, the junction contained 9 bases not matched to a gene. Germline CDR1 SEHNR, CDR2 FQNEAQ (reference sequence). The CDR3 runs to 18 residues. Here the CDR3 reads CASSPQGSGRASYNEQFF. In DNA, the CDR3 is TGTGCCAGCAGCCCCCAGGGTAGCGGGAGGGCCTCCTACAATGAGCAGTTCTTC.

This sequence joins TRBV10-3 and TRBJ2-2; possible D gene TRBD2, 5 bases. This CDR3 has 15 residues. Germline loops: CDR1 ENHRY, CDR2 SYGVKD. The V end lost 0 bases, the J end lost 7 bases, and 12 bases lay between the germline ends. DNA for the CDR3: TGTGCCATCAGTGAGTCGAGAGGGCCTCACGGGGAGCTGTTTTTT. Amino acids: CAISESRGPHGELFF.

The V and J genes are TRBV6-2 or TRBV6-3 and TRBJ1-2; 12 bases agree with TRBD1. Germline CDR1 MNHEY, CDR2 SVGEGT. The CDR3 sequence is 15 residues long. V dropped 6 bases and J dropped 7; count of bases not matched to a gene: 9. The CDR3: CASSPGTGGSFGYTF. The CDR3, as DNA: TGTGCCAGCAGCCCCGGGACAGGGGGCTCGTTTGGCTACACCTTC.

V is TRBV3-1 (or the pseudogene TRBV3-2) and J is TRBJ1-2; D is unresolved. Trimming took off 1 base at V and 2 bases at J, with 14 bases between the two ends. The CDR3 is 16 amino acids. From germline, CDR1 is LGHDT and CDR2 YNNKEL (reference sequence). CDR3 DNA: TGTGCCAGCAGCCAAGCCTACGGGAGGGAGAACTATGGCTACACCTTC. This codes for CASSQAYGRENYGYTF.

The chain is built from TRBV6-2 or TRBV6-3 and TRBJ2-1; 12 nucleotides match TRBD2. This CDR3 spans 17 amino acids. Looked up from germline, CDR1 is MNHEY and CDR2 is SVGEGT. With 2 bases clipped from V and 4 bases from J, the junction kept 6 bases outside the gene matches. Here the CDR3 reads CASSYGTSGLGYNEQFF. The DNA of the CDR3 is TGTGCCAGCAGTTACGGGACTAGCGGGCTGGGATACAATGAGCAGTTCTTC.

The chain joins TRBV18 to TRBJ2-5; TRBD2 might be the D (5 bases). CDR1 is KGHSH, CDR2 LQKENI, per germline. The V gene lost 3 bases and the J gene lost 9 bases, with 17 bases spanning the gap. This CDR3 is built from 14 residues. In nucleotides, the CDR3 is TGTGCCAGCTCACCCAAGGGCGGCAGGACTCCCCAGTACTTC. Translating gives CASSPKGGRTPQYF. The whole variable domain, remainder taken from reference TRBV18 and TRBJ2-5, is NAGVMQNPRHLVRRRGQEARLRCSPMKGHSHVYWYRQLPEEGLKFMVYLQKENIIDESGMPKERFSAEFPKEGPSILRIQQVVRGDSAAYFCASSPKGGRTPQYFGPGTRLLVL.

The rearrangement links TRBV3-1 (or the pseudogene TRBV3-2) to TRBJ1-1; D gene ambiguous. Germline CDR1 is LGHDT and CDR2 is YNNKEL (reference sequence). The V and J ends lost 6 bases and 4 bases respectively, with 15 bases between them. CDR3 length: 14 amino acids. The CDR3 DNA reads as TGTGCCAGCAGTTCGGCACTCCGGGGCACTGAAGCTTTCTTT. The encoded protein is CASSSALRGTEAFF.